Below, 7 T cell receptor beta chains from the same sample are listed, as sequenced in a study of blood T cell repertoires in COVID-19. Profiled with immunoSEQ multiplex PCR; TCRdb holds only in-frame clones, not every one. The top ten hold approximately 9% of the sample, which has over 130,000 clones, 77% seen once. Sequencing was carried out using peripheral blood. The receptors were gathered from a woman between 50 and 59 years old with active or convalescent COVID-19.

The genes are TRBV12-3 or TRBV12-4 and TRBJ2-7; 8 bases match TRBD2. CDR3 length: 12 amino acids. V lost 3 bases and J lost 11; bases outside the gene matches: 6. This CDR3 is CASSFGGAREYF. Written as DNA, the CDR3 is TGTGCCAGCAGTTTCGGGGGGGCTCGGGAGTACTTC.

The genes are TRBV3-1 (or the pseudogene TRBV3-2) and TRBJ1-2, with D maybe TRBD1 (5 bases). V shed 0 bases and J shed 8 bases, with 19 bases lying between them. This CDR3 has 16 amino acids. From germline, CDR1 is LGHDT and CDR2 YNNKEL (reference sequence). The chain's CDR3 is CASSQDQAGRFGGYTF. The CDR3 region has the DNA TGTGCCAGCAGCCAAGATCAGGCAGGGCGTTTCGGAGGCTACACCTTC.

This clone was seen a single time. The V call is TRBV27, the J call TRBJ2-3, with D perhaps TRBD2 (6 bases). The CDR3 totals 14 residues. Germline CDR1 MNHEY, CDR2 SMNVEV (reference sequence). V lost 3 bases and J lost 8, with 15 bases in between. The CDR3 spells CASSFDAGRGTQYF. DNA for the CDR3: TGTGCCAGCAGTTTTGACGCGGGGCGCGGTACGCAGTATTTT.

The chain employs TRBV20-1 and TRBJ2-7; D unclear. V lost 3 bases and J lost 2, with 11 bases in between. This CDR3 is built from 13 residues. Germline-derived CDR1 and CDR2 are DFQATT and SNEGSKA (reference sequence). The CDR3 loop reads CSASSGSPYEQYF. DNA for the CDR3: TGCAGTGCTAGTTCCGGGTCGCCCTACGAGCAGTACTTC.

CDR3 sequence: CSVEIAGVYTGELFF. The DNA of the CDR3 is TGCAGCGTTGAAATCGCGGGAGTTTACACCGGGGAGCTGTTTTTT. This chain links TRBV29-1 with TRBJ2-2, with TRBD2 matching over 7 bases. From germline, CDR1 is SQVTM and CDR2 ANQGSEA. With V trimmed by 2 bases and J by 3 bases, 6 bases remained unmatched. The CDR3 has 15 residues.

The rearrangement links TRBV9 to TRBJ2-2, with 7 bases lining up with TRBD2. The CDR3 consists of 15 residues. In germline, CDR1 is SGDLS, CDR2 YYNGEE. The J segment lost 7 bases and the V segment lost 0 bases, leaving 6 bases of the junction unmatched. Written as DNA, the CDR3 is TGTGCCAGCAGCGTAGGCCTAGCGGATGGCGGGGAGCTGTTTTTT. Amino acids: CASSVGLADGGELFF.

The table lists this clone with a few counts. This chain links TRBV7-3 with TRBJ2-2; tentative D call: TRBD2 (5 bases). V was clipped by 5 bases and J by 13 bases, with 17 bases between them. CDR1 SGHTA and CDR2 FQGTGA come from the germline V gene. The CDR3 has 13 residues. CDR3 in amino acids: CASSLGIWERLFF. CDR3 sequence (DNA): TGTGCCAGCAGCCTGGGGATTTGGGAGCGGCTGTTTTTT. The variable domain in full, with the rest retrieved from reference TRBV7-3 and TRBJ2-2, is GAGVSQTPSNKVTEKGKYVELRCDPISGHTALYWYRQSLGQGPEFLIYFQGTGAADDSGLPNDRFFAVRPEGSVSTLKIQRTERGDSAVYLCASSLGIWERLFFGEGSRLTVL.